This T cell receptor (beta chain) was sequenced for a study of control samples from healthy donors and cancer patients. Germline V lookup: CDR1 MNHEY, CDR2 SVGAGI. The CDR3 has 15 residues. Between the trimmed V and J ends, which lost 0 bases and 1 base, there was a span of 9 bases. TCRdb's copy holds only in-frame clones and misses some; the assay was immunoSEQ multiplex PCR. Among some 94,000 clones, less than 90% were seen once, and the ten largest hold about 8.6%. The receptor was isolated from a woman between 45 and 65 years old with colorectal cancer. Sequenced sample: PBMCs. The rearrangement links TRBV6-5 to TRBJ1-2; no firm D call. The CDR3 nucleotides read TGTGCCAGCAGTTACTCGAGGAAGAGTAACTATGGCTACACCTTC. Its protein is CASSYSRKSNYGYTF.